What follows are 20 T cell receptor beta chains derived from one specimen sequenced in a study of T cell changes during pregnancy in multiple sclerosis. The assay was immunoSEQ multiplex PCR, and TCRdb's table has in-frame clones only and misses some. The data contain more than 55,000 clones, about 90% of them singletons. Sample: peripheral blood, taken in the third trimester of pregnancy. These receptor sequences come from a female donor in good health, enrolled as a control in a pregnancy study.

This clone was seen just once. The chain carries TRBV30 and TRBJ2-7; possibly TRBD2 for D (5 bases). V gave up 3 bases and J gave up 7 bases, with 10 bases separating them. From germline, CDR1 is GTSNPN and CDR2 SVGIG (reference sequence). The CDR3 length is 11 residues. The CDR3 sequence: CAWRDSGEQYF. The CDR3 nucleotides read TGTGCCTGGAGGGACTCGGGGGAGCAGTACTTC.

The genes are TRBV5-6 and TRBJ2-5, with 10 bases identical to TRBD2. CDR3 length: 14 residues. The J segment lost 3 bases and the V segment lost 4 bases, leaving 3 bases of the junction unmatched. Germline CDR1 SGHDT, CDR2 YYEEEE. The CDR3 region is CASSPLAGEETQYF. CDR3 bases: TGTGCCAGCAGCCCTCTAGCGGGAGAAGAGACCCAGTACTTC. Full variable domain (outside the CDR3, taken from reference TRBV5-6 and TRBJ2-5): DAGVTQSPTHLIKTRGQQVTLRCSPKSGHDTVSWYQQALGQGPQFIFQYYEEEERQRGNFPDRFSGHQFPNYSSELNVNALLLGDSALYLCASSPLAGEETQYFGPGTRLLVL.

V usage is TRBV30 and J usage is TRBJ1-2; D is ambiguous. The length of the CDR3 is 12 residues. Germline CDR1 is GTSNPN and CDR2 is SVGIG (reference sequence). Trimming pared 4 bases from V and 0 bases from J, leaving 6 bases between. CDR3 residues: CAWNPANYGYTF. CDR3 DNA sequence: TGTGCCTGGAACCCAGCTAACTATGGCTACACCTTC.

The chain combines TRBV10-1 with TRBJ2-2, with D possibly being TRBD2 (5 bases). Germline V lookup: CDR1 WNHNN, CDR2 SYGVQD (reference sequence). V shed 7 bases and J shed 7 bases, with 25 bases lying between them. This CDR3 has 17 residues. CDR3 protein: CASTKMSGKETNGELFF. The CDR3, as DNA: TGCGCCAGCACCAAAATGTCCGGGAAAGAGACCAACGGGGAGCTGTTTTTT.

Written as DNA, the CDR3 is TGCGCCAGCAGTCAATCGTCAGTGTTCAACACTGAAGCTTTCTTT. It is translated as CASSQSSVFNTEAFF. The chain couples TRBV23-1 to TRBJ1-1; D is unclear. TRBV23-1 is labeled an ORF, and its function is uncertain. This CDR3 is 15 amino acids long. Deletions cut 0 bases from V and 2 bases from J, with 10 bases between.

The chain is built from TRBV6-6 and TRBJ1-5; unclear D gene. CDR1 is MNHNY and CDR2 is SVGAGI in the germline V gene (reference sequence). The CDR3 extends over 16 amino acids. V lost 5 bases, J lost 2 bases, and 16 bases lay in between. DNA of the CDR3: TGTGCCAGCAGTCTTCCTGTCCCGCCGGGCAATCAGCCCCAGCATTTT. This translates into CASSLPVPPGNQPQHF.

The chain has TRBV30 and TRBJ1-4; 9 nucleotides align to TRBD1. The CDR3 has 15 amino acids. After removal of 2 bases from V and 6 bases from J, the junction contained 7 bases not matched to a gene. Looked up from germline, CDR1 is GTSNPN and CDR2 is SVGIG (reference sequence). CDR3 protein: CAWSWIGTGYEKLFF. Here the CDR3 DNA reads TGTGCCTGGAGTTGGATAGGGACAGGGTATGAAAAACTGTTTTTT.

This rearrangement joins TRBV4-3 to TRBJ2-1, with D perhaps matching TRBD1 (6 bases). CDR3 length equals 16 residues. Trimming left V 4 bases short and J 0 bases short, with 13 bases between. CDR1 is LGHNA and CDR2 is YSLEER in the germline V gene. The CDR3 nucleotides are TGCGCCAGCAGCCTTGTGCTGGACAGCTCCTACAATGAGCAGTTCTTC. Its protein product is CASSLVLDSSYNEQFF.

CDR3 nucleotides: TGTGCCAGCAGCGACTCCCGGGTAGCGTCGGTACAGCCCCAGCATTTT. Protein product: CASSDSRVASVQPQHF. V is TRBV5-6 and J is TRBJ1-5; D not resolved. CDR3 size: 16 residues. Germline V lookup: CDR1 SGHDT, CDR2 YYEEEE. V gave up 4 bases and J gave up 7 bases, with 21 bases separating them.

This chain connects TRBV19 to TRBJ2-3; 9 positions agree with TRBD2. With 5 bases clipped from V and 0 bases from J, the junction kept 6 bases outside the gene matches. The germline V gene has CDR1 LNHDA and CDR2 SQIVND (reference sequence). This CDR3 has 16 amino acids. CDR3 coding DNA: TGTGCCAGTAGTTCCGCGGGGGGGCTGAGCACAGATACGCAGTATTTT. Its protein product is CASSSAGGLSTDTQYF.

A single count supports this clone. The rearrangement uses TRBV7-2 and TRBJ1-2; weak D call: TRBD1 (5 bases). This CDR3 spans 16 amino acids. In germline, CDR1 is SGHTA, CDR2 FQGNSA. With 1 base removed from V and 7 bases from J, the gap between germline ends came to 19 bases. Here the CDR3 DNA reads TGTGCCAGCAGCTTAGGGGATAGGCCCAGGGCCCCTGGCTACACCTTC. It is translated as CASSLGDRPRAPGYTF.

The DNA for the CDR3 is TGTGCCAGTAGTTCCAACAGCCTGATGAACACTGAAGCTTTCTTT. It yields the protein CASSSNSLMNTEAFF. This rearrangement joins TRBV19 to TRBJ1-1; D gene unclear. This CDR3 has 15 residues. CDR1 is LNHDA, CDR2 SQIVND, per germline (reference sequence). Trimming stripped 5 bases from V and 0 bases from J, with 13 bases between. Looking up the rest from reference TRBV19 and TRBJ1-1 gives the full variable domain: DGGITQSPKYLFRKEGQNVTLSCEQNLNHDAMYWYRQDPGQGLRLIYYSQIVNDFQKGDIAEGYSVSREKKESFPLTVTSAQKNPTAFYLCASSSNSLMNTEAFFGQGTRLTVV.

The CDR3 region is CASSQSAGGEFEQYF. In DNA, the CDR3 is TGCGCCAGCAGCCAAAGCGCGGGGGGCGAATTTGAGCAGTACTTC. The chain recombines TRBV4-3 with TRBJ2-7; 8 bases are shared with TRBD2. Germline assignment: CDR1 LGHNA and CDR2 YSLEER. The CDR3 length is 15 residues. The trim removed 2 bases at V and 7 bases at J, leaving 10 bases unmatched.

The J gene is TRBJ1-2, the V gene TRBV27, with D possibly being TRBD1 (6 bases). Germline-derived CDR1 and CDR2 are MNHEY and SMNVEV (reference sequence). This CDR3 comprises 14 residues. Trimming took 5 bases from V and 0 from J, leaving 10 bases between them. The CDR3 DNA reads as TGTGCCAGCAGTAGACAGGCTTCTAACTATGGCTACACCTTC. Amino acids: CASSRQASNYGYTF.

The chain carries TRBV11-2 and TRBJ2-7; D may be TRBD2 (5 bases). With 1 base removed from V and 2 bases from J, the gap between germline ends came to 18 bases. Germline V gene lookup returns CDR1 SGHAT and CDR2 FQNNGV. The CDR3 runs 17 residues. The CDR3 nucleotides read TGTGCCAGCAGCTTAGTTAGAGGGCTTACGTCACCCTACGAGCAGTACTTC. Translation: CASSLVRGLTSPYEQYF. Variable domain in full (rest from reference TRBV11-2 and TRBJ2-7): EAGVAQSPRYKIIEKRQSVAFWCNPISGHATLYWYQQILGQGPKLLIQFQNNGVVDDSQLPKDRFSAERLKGVDSTLKIQPAKLEDSAVYLCASSLVRGLTSPYEQYFGPGTRLTVT.

CDR3 in amino acids: CASSKGTGRNEQFF. CDR3 DNA sequence: TGTGCCAGCAGCAAAGGGACAGGGAGGAATGAGCAGTTCTTC. The chain has TRBV9 and TRBJ2-1; 9 bases line up with TRBD1. Unmatched junction bases numbered 6, after V lost 4 bases and J lost 7 bases. Germline CDR1 SGDLS, CDR2 YYNGEE. This CDR3 comprises 14 residues.

The chain employs TRBV15 and TRBJ2-5, with TRBD2 matching 11 bases. The CDR3 spans 15 residues. CDR1 LNHNV and CDR2 YYDKDF come from the germline V gene (reference sequence). After removal of 5 bases from V and 7 bases from J, the junction contained 9 bases not matched to a gene. In DNA form, the CDR3 reads TGTGCCACCAGCCTCCCTAGCGGGGGGCGAGGGACCCAGTACTTC. This encodes CATSLPSGGRGTQYF.

The chain uses TRBV6-1 and TRBJ2-7; the D gene is possibly TRBD1 (6 bases). Trimming took off 3 bases at V and 3 bases at J, with 12 bases between the two ends. Germline V gene data show CDR1 as MNHNS and CDR2 as SASEGT. This CDR3 contains 14 residues. The CDR3 here is CASSDVGQNYEQYF. As DNA, the CDR3 is TGTGCCAGCAGTGATGTAGGACAGAACTACGAGCAGTACTTC.

The V gene is TRBV5-1, the J gene TRBJ2-3; 7 bases match TRBD2. V lost 2 bases to trimming and J lost 2 bases; unmatched junction nucleotides: 5. Per the germline V gene, CDR1 is SGHRS and CDR2 is YFSETQ. This CDR3 has 15 amino acids. The CDR3 spells CASSFPGGLTDTQYF. The CDR3 DNA reads as TGCGCCAGCAGCTTTCCGGGGGGACTCACAGATACGCAGTATTTT.

This rearrangement joins TRBV15 to TRBJ2-3, with D possibly being TRBD2 (6 bases). Per the germline V gene, CDR1 is LNHNV and CDR2 is YYDKDF (reference sequence). The length of the CDR3 is 17 residues. The V gene lost 5 bases and the J gene lost 0 bases, with 18 bases spanning the gap. CDR3 sequence reads: CATSGSGTRLSTDTQYF. The CDR3 coding sequence is TGTGCCACCAGCGGTTCTGGGACTCGACTTAGCACAGATACGCAGTATTTT. The full variable domain, its missing parts supplied by reference TRBV15 and TRBJ2-3, is DAMVIQNPRYQVTQFGKPVTLSCSQTLNHNVMYWYQQKSSQAPKLLFHYYDKDFNNEADTPDNFQSRRPNTSFCFLDIRSPGLGDTAMYLCATSGSGTRLSTDTQYFGPGTRLTVL.